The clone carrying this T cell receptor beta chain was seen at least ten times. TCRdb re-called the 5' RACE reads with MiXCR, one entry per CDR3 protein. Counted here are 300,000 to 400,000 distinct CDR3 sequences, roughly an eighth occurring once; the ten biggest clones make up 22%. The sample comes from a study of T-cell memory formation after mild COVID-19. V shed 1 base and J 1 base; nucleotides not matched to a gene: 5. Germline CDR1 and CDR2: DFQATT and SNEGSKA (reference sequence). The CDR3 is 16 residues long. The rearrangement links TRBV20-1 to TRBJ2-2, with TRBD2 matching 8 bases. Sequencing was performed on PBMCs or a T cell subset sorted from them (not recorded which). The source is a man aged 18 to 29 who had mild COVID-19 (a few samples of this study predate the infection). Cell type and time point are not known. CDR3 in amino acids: CSARGGLAGNTGELFF. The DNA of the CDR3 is TGCAGTGCTAGAGGGGGGCTAGCGGGGAACACCGGGGAGCTGTTTTTT.